There are many counts of the clone carrying this T cell receptor beta chain. The entry originates in a study of T cells in Graves' hyperthyroidism and ophthalmopathy. CDR3 length: 15 amino acids. V was trimmed by 2 bases and J by 0 bases, leaving 8 bases between them. Germline lookup yields CDR1 LNHDA and CDR2 SQIVND (reference sequence). Diagnoses were established using clinical symptoms, serum thyroxine and TRAb, thyroid ultrasound and orbital computed tomography. Predating any ophthalmopathy symptoms, the blood sample was taken at first hyperthyroidism diagnosis. PBMCs came from more than 8.5 ml fresh peripheral blood. Amplified TCR beta CDR3 regions derived from RNA transcripts. First-round RT-PCR targeting the TCR CDR3 was performed with the HTBI primer set. MiXCR was run by TCRdb on the multiplex PCR reads, yielding one entry per CDR3 protein. The sample has over 250,000 distinct CDR3 sequences, less than 30% seen once.

The specimen was blood. The sequence came from a man in his forties or fifties with Graves' hyperthyroidism that later progressed to Graves' ophthalmopathy. The chain recombines TRBV19 with TRBJ1-5; no clear D. Here the CDR3 reads CASSIYTDSNQPQHF. CDR3 in DNA: TGTGCCAGTAGTATATATACAGATAGCAATCAGCCCCAGCATTTT.